The clone carrying this TCR beta chain was found once. The authors' processing: Reference gene primer amplification gave nucleated cell count estimates. This table comes from immunoSEQ multiplex PCR, and its TCRdb copy is limited to in-frame clones, with some not included. V and J calls and clone size are given by that table; D and trimming were obtained from the DNA. Among under 200,000 clones listed, approximately 80% were seen once. The entry originates in a study of blood T cell repertoires in COVID-19. Looking at the study overall: Acute and convalescent COVID-19 specimens originated in the United States, Italy and Spain. T cells, B-cell-depleted T cells, or PBMCs provided the cDNA or gDNA that served as material.

The sequenced material came from peripheral blood. The clonotype was recovered from a human donor in a cohort sampled during active COVID-19.

This CDR3 is CASSLFSGGGNSPLHF. The CDR3 bases are TGTGCCAGCAGCTTATTTTCGGGGGGCGGGAATTCACCCCTCCACTTT. This chain joins TRBV7-6 and TRBJ1-6, with TRBD1 as a possible D gene (6 bases). V lost 2 bases and J lost 7, with 15 bases in between. CDR1 and CDR2 (germline): SGHVS, FNYEAQ. The CDR3 contains 16 residues.